One sample yielded the 5 T cell receptor beta chains listed below, sequenced in a study of blood T cell repertoires in COVID-19. Assay used: immunoSEQ multiplex PCR; TCRdb lists only in-frame clones, some missing. This sample has tens of thousands of clones, with about 88% found just once. Sequences were obtained from peripheral blood. The receptors derive from a human donor in a cohort sampled during active COVID-19.

Only a few counts were recorded for this clone. The chain is built from TRBV5-4 and TRBJ1-3; D is unresolved. The CDR3 extends over 14 amino acids. Per the germline V gene, CDR1 is SGHNT and CDR2 is YYREEE (reference sequence). V was shortened by 5 bases and J by 4 bases, with 13 bases between the two germline ends. In nucleotides, the CDR3 is TGTGCCAGCAGTCTCCCCAGTCTGGGAAACACCATATATTTT. Its protein is CASSLPSLGNTIYF. The entire variable domain, with the rest obtained from reference TRBV5-4 and TRBJ1-3, is as follows: ETGVTQSPTHLIKTRGQQVTLRCSSQSGHNTVSWYQQALGQGPQFIFQYYREEENGRGNFPPRFSGLQFPNYSSELNVNALELDDSALYLCASSLPSLGNTIYFGEGSWLTVV.

The rearrangement joins TRBV18 to TRBJ2-7; D is perhaps TRBD1 (6 bases). The germline V and J ends were trimmed by 6 bases and 5 bases, with 17 bases remaining between them. This CDR3 comprises 14 residues. Germline CDR1 reads KGHSH; CDR2 reads LQKENI. CDR3 nucleotide sequence: TGTGCCAGCTCGCCAAACAGGGTTCCTGACGAGCAGTACTTC. Translated, it gives CASSPNRVPDEQYF.

The chain employs TRBV10-3 and TRBJ1-1; 7 bases map to TRBD1. Germline CDR1 and CDR2: ENHRY and SYGVKD. This CDR3 has 13 residues. The V and J ends lost 5 bases and 6 bases, in that order; junction bases with no gene match: 6. The CDR3 reads CAISLGQTSEAFF. CDR3 sequence (DNA): TGTGCCATCAGTCTGGGACAGACCTCTGAAGCTTTCTTT.

The rearrangement joins TRBV7-9 to TRBJ2-7, with 11 bases that match TRBD2. The CDR3 sequence is 15 residues long. Losses at the gene ends were 5 bases for V and 3 bases for J; bases not matched to a gene: 6. Germline CDR1 is SEHNR and CDR2 is FQNEAQ (reference sequence). In DNA form, the CDR3 reads TGTGCCAGCAGCCCAAGGACTAGCGGGCTCTACGAGCAGTACTTC. It encodes CASSPRTSGLYEQYF.

J is TRBJ2-5 and V is TRBV6-5; possibly TRBD1 for D (6 bases). V was pared by 5 bases and J by 5 bases, with 18 bases between. There are 15 residues in the CDR3. Germline V CDR1 and CDR2: MNHEY, SVGAGI. DNA for the CDR3: TGTGCCAGCAGTCCCTACACAGGGTTGGGGGAGACCCAGTACTTC. Residues: CASSPYTGLGETQYF.